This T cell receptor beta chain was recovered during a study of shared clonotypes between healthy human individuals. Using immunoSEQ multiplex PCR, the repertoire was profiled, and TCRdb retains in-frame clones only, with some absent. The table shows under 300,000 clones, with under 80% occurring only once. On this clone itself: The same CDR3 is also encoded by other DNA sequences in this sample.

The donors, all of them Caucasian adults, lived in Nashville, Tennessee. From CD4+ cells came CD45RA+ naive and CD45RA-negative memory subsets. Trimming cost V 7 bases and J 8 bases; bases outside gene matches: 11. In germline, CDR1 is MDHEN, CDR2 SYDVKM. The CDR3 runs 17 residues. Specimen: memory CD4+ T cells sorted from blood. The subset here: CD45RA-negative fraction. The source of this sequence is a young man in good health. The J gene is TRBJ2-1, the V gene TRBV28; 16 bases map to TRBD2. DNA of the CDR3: TGTGCCAGCACTCCCTCGGGACTAGCGGGAGGGTCCTATGAGCAGTTCTTC. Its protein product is CASTPSGLAGGSYEQFF.